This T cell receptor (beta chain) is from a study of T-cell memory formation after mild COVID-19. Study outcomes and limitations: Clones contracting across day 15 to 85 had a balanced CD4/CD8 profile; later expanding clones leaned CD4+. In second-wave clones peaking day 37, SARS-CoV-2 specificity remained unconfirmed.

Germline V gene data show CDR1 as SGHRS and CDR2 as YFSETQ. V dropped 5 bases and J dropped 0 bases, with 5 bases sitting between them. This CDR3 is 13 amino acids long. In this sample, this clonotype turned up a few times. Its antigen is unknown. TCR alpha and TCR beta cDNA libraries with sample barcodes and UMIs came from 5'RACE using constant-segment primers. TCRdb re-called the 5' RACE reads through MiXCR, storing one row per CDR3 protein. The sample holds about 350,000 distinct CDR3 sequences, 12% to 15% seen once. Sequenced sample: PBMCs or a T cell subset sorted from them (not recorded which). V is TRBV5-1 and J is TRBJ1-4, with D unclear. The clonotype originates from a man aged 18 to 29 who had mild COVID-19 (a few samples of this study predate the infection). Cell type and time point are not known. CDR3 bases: TGCGCCAGCAGTGTGTCAACTAATGAAAAACTGTTTTTT. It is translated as CASSVSTNEKLFF.